These T cell receptor beta chains were read from a single sample in a study of T cells in localized non-small cell lung cancer. Sequencing was performed with immunoSEQ multiplex PCR; in TCRdb, only in-frame clones are kept and a portion is missing. This repertoire shows roughly 48,000 clones, about 78% found once; its top ten account for 3.5% to 5.5%. The sample in question was PBMCs, obtained before any cancer treatment. The source is a woman aged 35 to 70 with stage II lung adenocarcinoma. Each CDR3 is given with its conserved first and last residue. A D gene is named only where the DNA matches it firmly. Some rows have no size entry. The others give once, few or many, or a class for an expanded clone.

size: once; D: NA; V: TRBV7-9; J: TRBJ2-7; CDR3: CASSSPNPRGGQYF; DNA: TGTGCCAGCAGCTCCCCCAATCCGCGGGGAGGGCAGTACTTC
size: NA; D: NA; V: TRBV28; J: TRBJ1-5; CDR3: CASSRNQPQHF; DNA: TGTGCCAGCAGTCGCAATCAGCCCCAGCATTTT
size: large; D: NA; V: TRBV18; J: TRBJ2-2; CDR3: CASSMDGELFF; DNA: TGTGCCAGCTCCATGGACGGGGAGCTGTTTTTT
size: NA; D: NA; V: TRBV6-5; J: TRBJ2-2; CDR3: CASMRVDNTGELFF; DNA: TGTGCCAGCATGAGGGTAGATAACACCGGGGAGCTGTTTTTT
size: NA; D: NA; V: TRBV7-2; J: TRBJ1-1; CDR3: CASSLSENTEAFF; DNA: TGTGCCAGCAGCTTGTCGGAGAACACTGAAGCTTTCTTT
size: NA; D: NA; V: TRBV30; J: TRBJ1-1; CDR3: CAWSSRGGMNTEAFF; DNA: TGTGCCTGGAGTTCACGGGGAGGGATGAACACTGAAGCTTTCTTT
size: once; D: NA; V: TRBV2; J: TRBJ2-1; CDR3: CASSEEGYNEQFF; DNA: TGTGCCAGCAGTGAAGAGGGCTACAATGAGCAGTTCTTC
size: NA; D: TRBD1; V: TRBV5-1; J: TRBJ2-3; CDR3: CASSRSGTGILSGTDTQYF; DNA: TGCGCCAGCAGCCGATCCGGGACAGGGATACTTTCCGGCACAGATACGCAGTATTTT
size: NA; D: NA; V: TRBV29-1; J: TRBJ2-7; CDR3: CSVEVNSSQYF; DNA: TGCAGCGTTGAAGTTAATAGCAGTCAGTACTTC
size: NA; D: NA; V: TRBV19; J: TRBJ1-1; CDR3: CASSSVWGGNTEAFF; DNA: TGTGCCAGTAGCTCAGTCTGGGGAGGGAACACTGAAGCTTTCTTT
size: few; D: NA; V: TRBV9; J: TRBJ1-1; CDR3: CASSVGTVNTEAFF; DNA: TGTGCCAGCAGCGTAGGGACAGTGAACACTGAAGCTTTCTTT
size: NA; D: NA; V: TRBV19; J: TRBJ2-6; CDR3: CASTGSGANVLTF; DNA: TGTGCCAGCACGGGGTCTGGGGCCAACGTCCTGACTTTC
size: NA; D: TRBD1; V: TRBV15; J: TRBJ1-1; CDR3: CATSRGSNRGNTEAFF; DNA: TGTGCCACCAGCAGAGGTTCGAACAGGGGGAACACTGAAGCTTTCTTT
size: NA; D: NA; V: TRBV6-1; J: TRBJ1-2; CDR3: CASSPGSGYGYTF; DNA: TGTGCCAGCAGCCCAGGGAGCGGCTATGGCTACACCTTC
size: few; D: NA; V: TRBV6-1; J: TRBJ1-2; CDR3: CASSEQGYGYTF; DNA: TGTGCCAGCAGTGAACAGGGGTATGGCTACACCTTC
size: NA; D: TRBD2; V: TRBV7-9; J: TRBJ2-3; CDR3: CASSYPTSGATDTQYF; DNA: TGTGCCAGCAGCTACCCGACTAGCGGGGCCACAGATACGCAGTATTTT
size: once; D: NA; V: TRBV7-9; J: TRBJ1-2; CDR3: CASSLLVANYGYTF; DNA: TGTGCCAGCAGCTTGCTAGTAGCTAACTATGGCTACACCTTC
size: NA; D: NA; V: TRBV28; J: TRBJ1-1; CDR3: CASRGPGRSTEAFF; DNA: TGTGCCAGCAGGGGGCCAGGGCGGAGCACTGAAGCTTTCTTT
size: NA; D: NA; V: TRBV6-4; J: TRBJ2-7; CDR3: CASSGVRWEQYF; DNA: TGTGCCAGCAGTGGCGTAAGGTGGGAGCAGTACTTC
size: NA; D: NA; V: TRBV2; J: TRBJ2-5; CDR3: CASASEETQYF; DNA: TGTGCCAGCGCTTCGGAAGAGACCCAGTACTTC
size: NA; D: NA; V: TRBV19; J: TRBJ1-3; CDR3: CATRPGRGSSGNTIYF; DNA: TGTGCCACCCGCCCCGGGCGGGGATCATCTGGAAACACCATATATTTT
size: once; D: NA; V: TRBV7-3; J: TRBJ2-6; CDR3: CASSPREGSGANVLTF; DNA: TGTGCCAGCAGCCCCAGAGAAGGTTCTGGGGCCAACGTCCTGACTTTC
size: NA; D: NA; V: TRBV4-3; J: TRBJ1-4; CDR3: CASSQDRGGTNEKLFF; DNA: TGCGCCAGCAGCCAAGATAGGGGCGGAACTAATGAAAAACTGTTTTTT
size: NA; D: TRBD2; V: TRBV9; J: TRBJ2-7; CDR3: CASSQGPSGDYEQYF; DNA: TGTGCCAGCAGCCAGGGACCTAGCGGGGATTACGAGCAGTACTTC
size: NA; D: NA; V: TRBV7-8; J: TRBJ2-7; CDR3: CASSLGTALQQQYF; DNA: TGTGCCAGCAGCTTGGGGACGGCACTCCAACAGCAGTACTTC
size: NA; D: NA; V: TRBV11-1; J: TRBJ1-6; CDR3: CASSSQGGSPLHF; DNA: TGTGCCAGCAGTTCTCAAGGTGGTTCACCCCTCCACTTT
size: NA; D: TRBD1; V: TRBV4-3; J: TRBJ2-2; CDR3: CASSRGQGANTGELFF; DNA: TGCGCCAGCAGCCGCGGACAGGGCGCGAACACCGGGGAGCTGTTTTTT
size: few; D: NA; V: TRBV28; J: TRBJ1-4; CDR3: CASSWWQTNEKLFF; DNA: TGTGCCAGCAGCTGGTGGCAGACTAATGAAAAACTGTTTTTT
size: NA; D: NA; V: TRBV12-5; J: TRBJ1-2; CDR3: CASGFGARDGYTF; DNA: TGTGCTAGTGGTTTTGGGGCTAGAGATGGCTACACCTTC
size: few; D: TRBD2; V: TRBV6-1; J: TRBJ2-4; CDR3: CASSEKTSGGNIQYF; DNA: TGTGCCAGCAGTGAAAAGACTAGCGGGGGAAACATTCAGTACTTC
size: NA; D: NA; V: TRBV28; J: TRBJ1-2; CDR3: CASSAYRAENYGYTF; DNA: TGTGCCAGCAGTGCCTACAGGGCCGAAAACTATGGCTACACCTTC
size: NA; D: TRBD1; V: TRBV7-2; J: TRBJ1-5; CDR3: CASSPTGGNQPQHF; DNA: TGTGCCAGCAGCCCTACAGGGGGCAATCAGCCCCAGCATTTT
size: NA; D: NA; V: TRBV30; J: TRBJ1-2; CDR3: CAWSIPSGYGYTF; DNA: TGTGCCTGGAGTATCCCGAGTGGCTATGGCTACACCTTC
size: NA; D: NA; V: TRBV6-5; J: TRBJ1-1; CDR3: CASSYSIMVNTEAFF; DNA: TGTGCCAGCAGTTACTCGATAATGGTGAACACTGAAGCTTTCTTT
size: NA; D: NA; V: TRBV7-2; J: TRBJ2-3; CDR3: CASSPRQPDTQYF; DNA: TGTGCCAGCAGCCCGAGACAGCCAGATACGCAGTATTTT
size: NA; D: TRBD2; V: TRBV28; J: TRBJ2-5; CDR3: CASSPSSGGVETQYF; DNA: TGTGCCAGCAGTCCGAGTAGCGGGGGGGTAGAGACCCAGTACTTC
size: NA; D: NA; V: TRBV5-4; J: TRBJ1-3; CDR3: CASSLGGYSGNTIYF; DNA: TGTGCCAGCAGCTTGGGCGGCTACTCTGGAAACACCATATATTTT
size: few; D: NA; V: TRBV7-2; J: TRBJ1-3; CDR3: CASSPGNSGNTIYF; DNA: TGTGCCAGCAGCCCAGGGAATTCTGGAAACACCATATATTTT
size: NA; D: NA; V: TRBV30; J: TRBJ1-5; CDR3: CAWSGGAGGNQPQHF; DNA: TGTGCCTGGAGTGGAGGGGCCGGGGGCAATCAGCCCCAGCATTTT
size: NA; D: TRBD1; V: TRBV13; J: TRBJ1-1; CDR3: CASRGQLNTEAFF; DNA: TGTGCCAGCAGGGGACAGTTGAACACTGAAGCTTTCTTT
size: NA; D: NA; V: TRBV6-6; J: TRBJ1-1; CDR3: CASSYSSGGVWAFF; DNA: TGTGCCAGCAGTTACTCGTCGGGGGGAGTCTGGGCTTTCTTT
size: NA; D: TRBD2; V: TRBV29-1; J: TRBJ2-1; CDR3: CSVEEAGIGEQFF; DNA: TGCAGCGTTGAAGAAGCGGGAATAGGTGAGCAGTTCTTC
size: NA; D: NA; V: TRBV10-3; J: TRBJ2-2; CDR3: CATRSGDQYTGELFF; DNA: TGTGCCACCCGGTCGGGGGACCAATACACCGGGGAGCTGTTTTTT
size: NA; D: TRBD1; V: TRBV19; J: TRBJ2-5; CDR3: CASSFQQGVETQYF; DNA: TGTGCCAGTAGTTTTCAGCAGGGGGTTGAGACCCAGTACTTC
size: NA; D: TRBD1; V: TRBV29-1; J: TRBJ1-4; CDR3: CSVAGGETNEKLFF; DNA: TGCAGCGTTGCAGGGGGGGAGACTAATGAAAAACTGTTTTTT
size: NA; D: NA; V: TRBV28; J: TRBJ1-1; CDR3: CASKAGPTEAFF; DNA: TGTGCCAGCAAAGCAGGGCCCACTGAAGCTTTCTTT
size: NA; D: TRBD1; V: TRBV27; J: TRBJ1-5; CDR3: CASSFGTGIRPQHF; DNA: TGTGCCAGCAGTTTTGGGACAGGGATAAGGCCCCAGCATTTT
size: NA; D: TRBD1; V: TRBV19; J: TRBJ2-7; CDR3: CASSISDRGSYEQYF; DNA: TGTGCCAGTAGTATTTCGGACAGGGGCTCCTACGAGCAGTACTTC